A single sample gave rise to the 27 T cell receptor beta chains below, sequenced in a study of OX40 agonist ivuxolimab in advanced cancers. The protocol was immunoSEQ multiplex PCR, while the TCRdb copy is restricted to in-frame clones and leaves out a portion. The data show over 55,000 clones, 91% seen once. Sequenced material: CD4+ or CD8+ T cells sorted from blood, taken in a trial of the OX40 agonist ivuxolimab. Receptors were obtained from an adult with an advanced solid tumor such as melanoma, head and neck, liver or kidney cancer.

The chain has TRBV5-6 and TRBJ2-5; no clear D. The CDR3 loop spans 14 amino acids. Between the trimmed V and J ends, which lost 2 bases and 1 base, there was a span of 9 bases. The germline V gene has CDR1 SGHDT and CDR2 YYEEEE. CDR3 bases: TGTGCCAGCAGCTTTGAGCGCCTCCAAGAGACCCAGTACTTC. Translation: CASSFERLQETQYF.

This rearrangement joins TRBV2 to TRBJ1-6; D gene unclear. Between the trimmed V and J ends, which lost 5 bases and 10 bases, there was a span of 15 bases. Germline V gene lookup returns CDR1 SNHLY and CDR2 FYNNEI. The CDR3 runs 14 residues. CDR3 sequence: CASSPSGVDSPLHF. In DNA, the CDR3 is TGTGCCAGCAGTCCGTCCGGGGTGGACTCACCCCTCCACTTT.

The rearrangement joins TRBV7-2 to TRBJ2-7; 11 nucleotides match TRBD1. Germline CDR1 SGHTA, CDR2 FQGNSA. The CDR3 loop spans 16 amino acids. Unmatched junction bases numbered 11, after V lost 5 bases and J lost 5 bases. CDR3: CASSHGWTGGFNEQYF. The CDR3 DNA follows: TGTGCCAGCAGCCATGGTTGGACAGGGGGCTTCAACGAGCAGTACTTC.

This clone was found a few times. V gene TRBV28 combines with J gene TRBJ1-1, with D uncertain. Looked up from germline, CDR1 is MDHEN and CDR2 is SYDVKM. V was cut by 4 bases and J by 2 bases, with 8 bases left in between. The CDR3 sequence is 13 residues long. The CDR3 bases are TGTGCCAGCAGTTCCGTAGTTAACACTGAAGCTTTCTTT. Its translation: CASSSVVNTEAFF.

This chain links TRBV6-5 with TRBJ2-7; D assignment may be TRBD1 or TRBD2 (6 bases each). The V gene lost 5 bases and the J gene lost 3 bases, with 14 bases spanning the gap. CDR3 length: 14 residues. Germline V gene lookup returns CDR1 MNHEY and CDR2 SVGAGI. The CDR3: CASSEGGYGYEQYF. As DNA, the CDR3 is TGTGCCAGCAGTGAAGGGGGGTACGGCTACGAGCAGTACTTC.

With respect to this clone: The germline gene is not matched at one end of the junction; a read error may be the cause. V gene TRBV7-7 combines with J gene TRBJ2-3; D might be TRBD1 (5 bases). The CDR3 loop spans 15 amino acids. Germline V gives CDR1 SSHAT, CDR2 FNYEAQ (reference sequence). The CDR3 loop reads CASSAQVESTDTQYF. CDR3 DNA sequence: TGTGCTAGCAGCGCACAGGTTGAGAGCACAGATACGCAGTATTTT.

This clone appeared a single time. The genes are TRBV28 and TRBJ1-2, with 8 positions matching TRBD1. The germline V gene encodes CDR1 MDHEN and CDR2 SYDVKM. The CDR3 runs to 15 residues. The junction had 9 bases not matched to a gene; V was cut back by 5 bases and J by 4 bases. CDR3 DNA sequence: TGTGCCAGCAGTCCGGCAGGGGGCGCGACCTATGGCTACACCTTC. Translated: CASSPAGGATYGYTF.

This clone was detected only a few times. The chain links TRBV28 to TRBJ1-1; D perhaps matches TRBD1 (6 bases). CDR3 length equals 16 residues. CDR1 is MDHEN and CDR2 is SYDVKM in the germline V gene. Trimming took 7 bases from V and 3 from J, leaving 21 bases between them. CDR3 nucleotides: TGTGCCAGCACAATACCTCCGGGACACCCTTACACTGAAGCTTTCTTT. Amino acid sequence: CASTIPPGHPYTEAFF. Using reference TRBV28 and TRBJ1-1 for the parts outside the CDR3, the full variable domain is DVKVTQSSRYLVKRTGEKVFLECVQDMDHENMFWYRQDPGLGLRLIYFSYDVKMKEKGDIPEGYSVSREKKERFSLILESASTNQTSMYLCASTIPPGHPYTEAFFGQGTRLTVV.

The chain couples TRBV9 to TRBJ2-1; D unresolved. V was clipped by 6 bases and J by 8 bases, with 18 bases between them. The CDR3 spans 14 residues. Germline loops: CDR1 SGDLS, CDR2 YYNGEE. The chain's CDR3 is CASNKGGSRDEQFF. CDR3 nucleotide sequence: TGTGCCAGCAACAAGGGTGGCTCTAGGGATGAGCAGTTCTTC.

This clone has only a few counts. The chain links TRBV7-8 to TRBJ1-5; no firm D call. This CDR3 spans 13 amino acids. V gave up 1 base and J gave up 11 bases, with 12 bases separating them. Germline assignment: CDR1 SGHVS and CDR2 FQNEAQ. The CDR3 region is CASSLDLGGTQHF. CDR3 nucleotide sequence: TGTGCCAGCAGCTTAGATCTGGGTGGGACCCAGCATTTT.

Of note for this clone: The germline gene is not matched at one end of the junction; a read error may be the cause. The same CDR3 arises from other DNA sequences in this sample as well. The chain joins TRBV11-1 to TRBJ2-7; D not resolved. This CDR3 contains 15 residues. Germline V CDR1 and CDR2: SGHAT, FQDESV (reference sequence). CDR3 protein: CASSLEPAAPYEQYF. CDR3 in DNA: TGTGCCAGCAGTTTAGAGCCGGCCGCACCCTACGAGCAGTACTTC.

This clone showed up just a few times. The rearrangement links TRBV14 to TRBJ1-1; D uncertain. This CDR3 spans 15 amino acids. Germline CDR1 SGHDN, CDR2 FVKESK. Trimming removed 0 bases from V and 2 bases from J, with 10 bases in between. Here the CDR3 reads CASSQEQRTNTEAFF. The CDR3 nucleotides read TGTGCCAGCAGCCAAGAACAGCGGACCAACACTGAAGCTTTCTTT. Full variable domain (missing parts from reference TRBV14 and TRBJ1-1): EAGVTQFPSHSVIEKGQTVTLRCDPISGHDNLYWYRRVMGKEIKFLLHFVKESKQDESGMPNNRFLAERTGGTYSTLKVQPAELEDSGVYFCASSQEQRTNTEAFFGQGTRLTVV.

CDR3 sequence: CASSLELAGTGVETQYF. CDR3 coding DNA: TGTGCCAGCAGCTTGGAACTAGCGGGGACCGGTGTGGAGACCCAGTACTTC. The genes are TRBV5-5 and TRBJ2-5, with 10 bases that match TRBD2. CDR3 size: 17 residues. The germline V gene encodes CDR1 SGHKS and CDR2 YYEKEE (reference sequence). V lost 0 bases to trimming and J lost 5 bases; unmatched junction nucleotides: 10.

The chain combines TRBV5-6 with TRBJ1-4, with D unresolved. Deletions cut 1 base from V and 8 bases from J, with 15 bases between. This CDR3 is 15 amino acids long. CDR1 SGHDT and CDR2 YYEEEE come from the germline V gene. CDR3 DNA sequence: TGTGCCAGCAGCTTGTTAGATTCCGGCGGGGAAAAACTGTTTTTT. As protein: CASSLLDSGGEKLFF.

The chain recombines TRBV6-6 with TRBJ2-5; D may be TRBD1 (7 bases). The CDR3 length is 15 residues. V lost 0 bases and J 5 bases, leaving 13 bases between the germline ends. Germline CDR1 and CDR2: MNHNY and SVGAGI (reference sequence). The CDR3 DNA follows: TGTGCCAGCAGTTACTCCCAGGGGGGCGGGGAGACCCAGTACTTC. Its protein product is CASSYSQGGGETQYF.

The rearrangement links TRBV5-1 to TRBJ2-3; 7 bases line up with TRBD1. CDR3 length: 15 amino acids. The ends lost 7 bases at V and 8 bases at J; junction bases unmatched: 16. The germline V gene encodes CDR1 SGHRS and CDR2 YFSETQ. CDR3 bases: TGCGCCAGCGCCCTAGGGGGCGGAGAATCGGGTACGCAGTATTTT. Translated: CASALGGGESGTQYF.

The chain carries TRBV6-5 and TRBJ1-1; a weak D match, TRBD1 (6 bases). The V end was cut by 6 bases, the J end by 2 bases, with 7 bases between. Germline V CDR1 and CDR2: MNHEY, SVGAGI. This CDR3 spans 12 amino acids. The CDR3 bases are TGTGCCAGCAGGACAGGAAACACTGAAGCTTTCTTT. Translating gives CASRTGNTEAFF.

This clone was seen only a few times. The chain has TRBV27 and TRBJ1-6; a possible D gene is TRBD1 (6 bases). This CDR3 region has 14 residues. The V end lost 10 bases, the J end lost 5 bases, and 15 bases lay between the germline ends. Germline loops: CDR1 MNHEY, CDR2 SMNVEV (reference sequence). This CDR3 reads CATKLTGNNSPLHF. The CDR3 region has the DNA TGTGCCACCAAGTTGACAGGCAATAATTCACCCCTCCACTTT.

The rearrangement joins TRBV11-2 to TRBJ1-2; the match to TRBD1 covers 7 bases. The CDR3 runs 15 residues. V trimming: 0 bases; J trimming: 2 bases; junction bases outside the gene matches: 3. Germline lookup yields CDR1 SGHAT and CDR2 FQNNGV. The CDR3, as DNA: TGTGCCAGCAGCTTAGATCAGGGGGTAAACTATGGCTACACCTTC. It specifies CASSLDQGVNYGYTF. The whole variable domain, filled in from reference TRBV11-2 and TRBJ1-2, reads EAGVAQSPRYKIIEKRQSVAFWCNPISGHATLYWYQQILGQGPKLLIQFQNNGVVDDSQLPKDRFSAERLKGVDSTLKIQPAKLEDSAVYLCASSLDQGVNYGYTFGSGTRLTVV.

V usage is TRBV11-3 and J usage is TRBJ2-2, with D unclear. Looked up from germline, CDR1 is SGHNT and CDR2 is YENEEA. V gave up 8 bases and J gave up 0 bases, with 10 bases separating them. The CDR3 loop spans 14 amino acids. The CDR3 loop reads CASEDGANTGELFF. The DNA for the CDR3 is TGTGCCAGCGAAGACGGCGCGAACACCGGGGAGCTGTTTTTT. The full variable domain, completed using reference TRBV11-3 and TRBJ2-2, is EAGVVQSPRYKIIEKKQPVAFWCNPISGHNTLYWYLQNLGQGPELLIRYENEEAVDDSQLPKDRFSAERLKGVDSTLKIQPAELGDSAVYLCASEDGANTGELFFGEGSRLTVL.

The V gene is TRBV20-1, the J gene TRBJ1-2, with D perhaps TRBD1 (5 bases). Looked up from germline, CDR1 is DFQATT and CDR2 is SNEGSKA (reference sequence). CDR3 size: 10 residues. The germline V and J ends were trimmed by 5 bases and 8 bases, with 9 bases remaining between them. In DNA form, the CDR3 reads TGCAGTGCTGGGGGGGAGGGCTACACCTTC. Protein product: CSAGGEGYTF.

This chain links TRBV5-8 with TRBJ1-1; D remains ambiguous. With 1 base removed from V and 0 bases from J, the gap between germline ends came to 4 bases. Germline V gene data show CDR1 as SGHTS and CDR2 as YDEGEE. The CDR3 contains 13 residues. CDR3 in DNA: TGTGCCAGCAGCTTGAAACTGAACACTGAAGCTTTCTTT. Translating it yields CASSLKLNTEAFF.

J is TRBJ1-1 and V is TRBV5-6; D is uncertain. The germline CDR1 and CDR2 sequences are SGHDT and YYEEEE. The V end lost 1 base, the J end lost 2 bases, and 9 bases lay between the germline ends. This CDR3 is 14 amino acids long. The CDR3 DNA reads TGTGCCAGCAGCTTGTACAGTATTAACACTGAAGCTTTCTTT. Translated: CASSLYSINTEAFF.

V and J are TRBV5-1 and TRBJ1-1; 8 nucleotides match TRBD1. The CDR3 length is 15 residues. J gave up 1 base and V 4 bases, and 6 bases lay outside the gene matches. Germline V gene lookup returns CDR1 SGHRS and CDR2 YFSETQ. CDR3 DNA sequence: TGCGCCAGCAGCAAATCCGGGACAGGGAACACTGAAGCTTTCTTT. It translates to CASSKSGTGNTEAFF.

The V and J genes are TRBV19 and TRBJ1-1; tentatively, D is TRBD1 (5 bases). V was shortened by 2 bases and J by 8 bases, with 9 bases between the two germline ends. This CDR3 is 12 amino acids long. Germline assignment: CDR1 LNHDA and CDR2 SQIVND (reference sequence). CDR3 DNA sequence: TGTGCCAGTAGTATACGTAAGGGGGAAGCTTTCTTT. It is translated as CASSIRKGEAFF.

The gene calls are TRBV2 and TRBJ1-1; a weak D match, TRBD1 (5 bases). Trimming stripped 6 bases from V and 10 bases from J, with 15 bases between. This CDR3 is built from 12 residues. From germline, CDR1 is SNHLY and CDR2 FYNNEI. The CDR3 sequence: CASRGDARGAFF. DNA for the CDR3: TGTGCCAGCAGGGGGGATGCGCGGGGAGCTTTCTTT. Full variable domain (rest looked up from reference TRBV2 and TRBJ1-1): EPEVTQTPSHQVTQMGQEVILRCVPISNHLYFYWYRQILGQKVEFLVSFYNNEISEKSEIFDDQFSVERPDGSNFTLKIRSTKLEDSAMYFCASRGDARGAFFGQGTRLTVV.

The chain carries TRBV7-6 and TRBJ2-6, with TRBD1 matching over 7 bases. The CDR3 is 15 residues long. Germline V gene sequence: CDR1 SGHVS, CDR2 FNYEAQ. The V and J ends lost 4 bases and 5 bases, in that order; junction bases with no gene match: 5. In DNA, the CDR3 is TGTGCCAGCAGCTCCGGACAGGTTAGGGCCAACGTCCTGACTTTC. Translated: CASSSGQVRANVLTF.